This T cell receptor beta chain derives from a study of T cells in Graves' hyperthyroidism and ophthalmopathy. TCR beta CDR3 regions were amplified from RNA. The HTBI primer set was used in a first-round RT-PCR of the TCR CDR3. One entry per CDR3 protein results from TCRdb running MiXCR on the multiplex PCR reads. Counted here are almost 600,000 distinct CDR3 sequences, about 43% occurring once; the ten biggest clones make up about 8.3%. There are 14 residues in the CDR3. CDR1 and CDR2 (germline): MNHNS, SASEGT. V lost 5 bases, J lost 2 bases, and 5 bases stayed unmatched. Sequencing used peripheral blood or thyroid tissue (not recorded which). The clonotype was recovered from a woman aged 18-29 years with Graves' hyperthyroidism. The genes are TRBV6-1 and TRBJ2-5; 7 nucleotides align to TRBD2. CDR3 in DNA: TGTGCCAGCAGTCTGGGGGGACTACAAGAGACCCAGTACTTC. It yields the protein CASSLGGLQETQYF.